One sample yielded the 10 T cell receptor beta chains listed below, sequenced in a study of blood T cell repertoires in COVID-19. Clones were sequenced by immunoSEQ multiplex PCR, and TCRdb holds only the in-frame ones, with some missing. In the table there are 430,000 or so clones, approximately 88% of which are singletons. The sample comprised PBMCs or T cells enriched from blood (not recorded which). Every receptor here comes from a woman between 40 and 50 years old who had recovered from COVID-19.

The chain uses TRBV30 and TRBJ2-1; D gene uncertain. Germline V gene sequence: CDR1 GTSNPN, CDR2 SVGIG (reference sequence). Between the trimmed V and J ends, which lost 3 bases and 11 bases, there was a span of 17 bases. This CDR3 is built from 13 residues. CDR3 region: CAWSALWSGQQFF. The DNA for the CDR3 is TGTGCCTGGAGCGCTCTGTGGTCTGGCCAGCAGTTCTTC.

The chain joins TRBV27 to TRBJ2-1; 8 positions agree with TRBD1. J gave up 1 base and V 7 bases, and 18 bases lay outside the gene matches. Germline V gene lookup returns CDR1 MNHEY and CDR2 SMNVEV (reference sequence). The CDR3 is 19 residues long. CDR3 loop: CASNKRRTGRYNSYNEQFF. DNA of the CDR3: TGTGCCAGCAACAAAAGGAGGACAGGGAGGTATAATTCCTACAATGAGCAGTTCTTC.

The rearrangement links TRBV7-8 to TRBJ2-3; TRBD2 matches 13 bases. Germline V lookup: CDR1 SGHVS, CDR2 FQNEAQ. The CDR3 totals 17 residues. V shed 7 bases and J 5 bases; nucleotides not matched to a gene: 12. The CDR3 nucleotides are TGTGCCAGCAAAGGACTAGCGGGAGCTGGACCCGAAGATACGCAGTATTTT. It encodes CASKGLAGAGPEDTQYF.

The chain joins TRBV7-9 to TRBJ1-4; 9 bases map to TRBD1. V was clipped by 4 bases and J by 5 bases; unmatched bases: 5. The CDR3 covers 15 residues. Germline-derived CDR1 and CDR2 are SEHNR and FQNEAQ (reference sequence). The CDR3 region is CASSSPDRGNEKLFF. The CDR3 coding sequence is TGTGCCAGCAGCTCGCCCGACAGGGGGAATGAAAAACTGTTTTTT.

The rearrangement links TRBV24-1 to TRBJ1-1; the D gene is possibly TRBD1 (5 bases). CDR3 length equals 11 residues. Trimming took 8 bases from V and 3 from J, leaving 6 bases between them. Germline V gene data show CDR1 as KGHDR and CDR2 as SFDVKD. The CDR3 loop reads CATKGDTEAFF. CDR3 bases: TGTGCCACCAAAGGGGACACTGAAGCTTTCTTT.

This chain connects TRBV11-2 to TRBJ1-2; no clear D. Trimming left V 2 bases short and J 3 bases short, with 7 bases between. The CDR3 extends over 13 amino acids. Per the germline V gene, CDR1 is SGHAT and CDR2 is FQNNGV. In DNA, the CDR3 is TGTGCCAGCAGCTTAAGCCAGGACTATGGCTACACCTTC. The encoded protein is CASSLSQDYGYTF.

The chain combines TRBV7-9 with TRBJ2-7; possible D gene TRBD1, 6 bases. V was pared by 0 bases and J by 3 bases, with 18 bases between. The germline CDR1 and CDR2 sequences are SEHNR and FQNEAQ (reference sequence). The CDR3 loop spans 17 amino acids. The CDR3 nucleotides read TGTGCCAGCAGCTTAGCGGTCATCGGACAGTCTCTCTACGAGCAGTACTTC. Translated: CASSLAVIGQSLYEQYF. The full variable domain, completed using reference TRBV7-9 and TRBJ2-7, is DTGVSQNPRHKITKRGQNVTFRCDPISEHNRLYWYRQTLGQGPEFLTYFQNEAQLEKSRLLSDRFSAERPKGSFSTLEIQRTEQGDSAMYLCASSLAVIGQSLYEQYFGPGTRLTVT.

The genes are TRBV7-2 and TRBJ1-6, with 7 bases that match TRBD1. Losses at the gene ends were 5 bases for V and 5 bases for J; bases not matched to a gene: 9. From germline, CDR1 is SGHTA and CDR2 FQGNSA. CDR3 length equals 16 residues. The CDR3 sequence is CASSPRGQLNNSPLHF. The CDR3 coding sequence is TGTGCCAGCAGCCCCAGGGGACAGCTGAATAATTCACCCCTCCACTTT.

The rearrangement links TRBV10-3 to TRBJ1-2; 8 nucleotides align to TRBD1. V trimming: 6 bases; J trimming: 8 bases; junction bases outside the gene matches: 14. The germline gives CDR1 ENHRY, CDR2 SYGVKD. This CDR3 has 15 amino acids. The CDR3 region has the DNA TGTGCCATCAGCGAGCAACAGACAGGGGTGGAAGGCTACACCTTC. Translation gives CAISEQQTGVEGYTF.

V and J are TRBV6-5 and TRBJ1-1; 7 bases align to TRBD1. The CDR3 covers 13 residues. V dropped 4 bases and J dropped 5; count of bases not matched to a gene: 4. Germline loops: CDR1 MNHEY, CDR2 SVGAGI. The CDR3 DNA reads TGTGCCAGCAGTTCGACAGGGCGGACTGAAGCTTTCTTT. Amino acids: CASSSTGRTEAFF.